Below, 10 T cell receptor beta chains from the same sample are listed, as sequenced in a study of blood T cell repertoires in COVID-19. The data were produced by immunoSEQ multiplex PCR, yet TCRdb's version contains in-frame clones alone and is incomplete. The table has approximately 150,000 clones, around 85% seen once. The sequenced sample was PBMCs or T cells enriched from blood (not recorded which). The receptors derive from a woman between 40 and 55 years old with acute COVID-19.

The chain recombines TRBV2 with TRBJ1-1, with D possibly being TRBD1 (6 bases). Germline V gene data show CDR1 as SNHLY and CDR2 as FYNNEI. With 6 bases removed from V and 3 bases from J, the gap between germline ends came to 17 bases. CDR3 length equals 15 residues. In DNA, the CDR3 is TGTGCCAGCAGGGGGACAAGGCCTTGGGACACTGAAGCTTTCTTT. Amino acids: CASRGTRPWDTEAFF.

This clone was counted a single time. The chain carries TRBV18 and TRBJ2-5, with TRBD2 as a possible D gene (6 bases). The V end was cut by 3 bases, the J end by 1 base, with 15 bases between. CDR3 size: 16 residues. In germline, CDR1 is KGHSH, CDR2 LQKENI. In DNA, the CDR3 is TGTGCCAGCTCACCCGCTCTCTTGCGGGGCCAAGAGACCCAGTACTTC. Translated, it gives CASSPALLRGQETQYF.

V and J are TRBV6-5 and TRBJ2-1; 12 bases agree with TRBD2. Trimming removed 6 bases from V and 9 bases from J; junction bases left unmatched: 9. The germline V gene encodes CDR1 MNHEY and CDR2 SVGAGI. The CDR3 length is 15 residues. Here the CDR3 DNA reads TGTGCCAGCAGGCCTCCGACTAGCGGGAGTCCTGAGCAGTTCTTC. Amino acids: CASRPPTSGSPEQFF.

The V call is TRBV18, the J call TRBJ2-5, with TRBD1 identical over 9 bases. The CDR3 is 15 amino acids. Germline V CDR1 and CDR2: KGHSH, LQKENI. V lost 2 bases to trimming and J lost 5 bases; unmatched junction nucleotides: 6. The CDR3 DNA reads TGTGCCAGCTCACCAGGACAGGGGAGTTGGGAGACCCAGTACTTC. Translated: CASSPGQGSWETQYF.

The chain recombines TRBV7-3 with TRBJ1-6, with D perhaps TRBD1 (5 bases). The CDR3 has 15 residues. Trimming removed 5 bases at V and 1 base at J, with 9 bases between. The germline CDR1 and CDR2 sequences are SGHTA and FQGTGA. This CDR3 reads CASSVDSSYNSPLHF. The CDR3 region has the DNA TGTGCCAGCAGCGTAGACAGTTCCTATAATTCACCCCTCCACTTT.

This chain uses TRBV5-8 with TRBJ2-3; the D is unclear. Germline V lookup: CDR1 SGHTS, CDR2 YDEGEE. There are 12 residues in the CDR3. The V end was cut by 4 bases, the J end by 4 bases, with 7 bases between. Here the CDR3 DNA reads TGTGCCAGCAGCCTACAGTCAGATACGCAGTATTTT. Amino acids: CASSLQSDTQYF.

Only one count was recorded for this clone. CDR3 sequence reads: CASSFGVLAGADTQYF. DNA of the CDR3: TGTGCCAGCAGCTTTGGGGTTCTAGCGGGCGCAGATACGCAGTATTTT. The chain carries TRBV7-8 and TRBJ2-3; 8 positions match TRBD2. The germline CDR1 and CDR2 sequences are SGHVS and FQNEAQ. The CDR3 runs 16 residues. The V and J ends lost 3 bases and 4 bases, in that order; junction bases with no gene match: 9.

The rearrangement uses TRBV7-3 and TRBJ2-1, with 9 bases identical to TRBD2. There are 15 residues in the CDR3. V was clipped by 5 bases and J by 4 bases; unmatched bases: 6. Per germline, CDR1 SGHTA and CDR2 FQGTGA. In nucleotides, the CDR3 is TGTGCCAGCAGCCCCGCGGGAGGGATTTACAATGAGCAGTTCTTC. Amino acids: CASSPAGGIYNEQFF.

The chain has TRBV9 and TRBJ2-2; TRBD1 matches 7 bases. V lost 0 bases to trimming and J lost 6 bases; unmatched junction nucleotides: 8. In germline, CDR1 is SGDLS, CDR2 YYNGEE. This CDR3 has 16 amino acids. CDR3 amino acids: CASSVVEGALPGELFF. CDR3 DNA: TGTGCCAGCAGCGTAGTTGAGGGGGCGCTTCCCGGGGAGCTGTTTTTT.

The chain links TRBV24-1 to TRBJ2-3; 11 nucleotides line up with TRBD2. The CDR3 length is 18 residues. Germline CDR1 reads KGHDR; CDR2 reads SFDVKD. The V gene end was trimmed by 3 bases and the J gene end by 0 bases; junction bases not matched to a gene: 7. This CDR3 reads CATSDPGTSGSSTDTQYF. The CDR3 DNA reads TGTGCCACCAGTGATCCCGGGACTAGCGGATCTAGCACAGATACGCAGTATTTT.